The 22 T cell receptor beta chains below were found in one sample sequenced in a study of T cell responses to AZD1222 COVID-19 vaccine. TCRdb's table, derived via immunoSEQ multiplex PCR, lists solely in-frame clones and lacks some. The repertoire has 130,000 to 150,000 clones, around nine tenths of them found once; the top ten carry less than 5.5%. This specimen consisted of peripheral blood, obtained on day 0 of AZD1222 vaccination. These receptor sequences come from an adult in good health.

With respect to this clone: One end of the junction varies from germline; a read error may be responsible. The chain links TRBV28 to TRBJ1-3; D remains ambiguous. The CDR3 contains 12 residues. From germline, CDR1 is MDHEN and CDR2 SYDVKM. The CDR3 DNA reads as TGTGCCAGCAGATCCCAGAAGGGCCGTCCATTTTTT. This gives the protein CASRSQKGRPFF.

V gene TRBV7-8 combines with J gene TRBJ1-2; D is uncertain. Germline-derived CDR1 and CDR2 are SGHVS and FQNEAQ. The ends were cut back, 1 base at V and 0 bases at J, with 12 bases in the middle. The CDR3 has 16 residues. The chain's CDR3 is CASSLGPLRPNYGYTF. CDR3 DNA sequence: TGTGCCAGCAGCTTAGGACCCCTTAGGCCTAACTATGGCTACACCTTC.

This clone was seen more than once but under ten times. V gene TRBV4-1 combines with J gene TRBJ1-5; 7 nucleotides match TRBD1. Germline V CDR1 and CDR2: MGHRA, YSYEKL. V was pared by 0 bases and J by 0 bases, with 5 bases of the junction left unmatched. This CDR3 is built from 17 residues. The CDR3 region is CASSQDPGQVSNQPQHF. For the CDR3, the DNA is TGCGCCAGCAGCCAAGATCCTGGACAGGTTAGCAATCAGCCCCAGCATTTT.

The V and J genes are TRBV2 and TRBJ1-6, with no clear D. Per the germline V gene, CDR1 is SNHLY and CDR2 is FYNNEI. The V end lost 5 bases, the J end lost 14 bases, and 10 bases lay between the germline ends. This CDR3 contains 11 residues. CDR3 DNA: TGTGCCAGCAGTCAAGGAAACACCCTCCACTTT. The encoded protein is CASSQGNTLHF.

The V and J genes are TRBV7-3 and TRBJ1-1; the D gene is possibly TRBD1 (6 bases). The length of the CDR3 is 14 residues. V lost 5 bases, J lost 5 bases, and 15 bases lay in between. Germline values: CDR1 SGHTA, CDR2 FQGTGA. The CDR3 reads CASSPSGGLTEAFF. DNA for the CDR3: TGTGCCAGCAGCCCGTCGGGGGGCCTGACTGAAGCTTTCTTT.

The CDR3 coding sequence is TGCAGCGTTGTAGGGGGCCCGTTCGTCGGATACGAGCAGTACTTC. The encoded protein is CSVVGGPFVGYEQYF. This chain uses TRBV29-1 with TRBJ2-7; 7 bases line up with TRBD1. CDR1 and CDR2 from the germline V gene are SQVTM and ANQGSEA. The CDR3 spans 15 residues. J lost 4 bases, V lost 4 bases, and 13 bases had no gene match.

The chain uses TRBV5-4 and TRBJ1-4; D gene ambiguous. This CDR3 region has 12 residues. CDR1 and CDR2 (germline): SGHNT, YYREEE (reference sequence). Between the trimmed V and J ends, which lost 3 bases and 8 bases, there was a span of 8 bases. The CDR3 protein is CASSYEREKLFF. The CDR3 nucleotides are TGTGCCAGCAGCTACGAAAGGGAAAAACTGTTTTTT.

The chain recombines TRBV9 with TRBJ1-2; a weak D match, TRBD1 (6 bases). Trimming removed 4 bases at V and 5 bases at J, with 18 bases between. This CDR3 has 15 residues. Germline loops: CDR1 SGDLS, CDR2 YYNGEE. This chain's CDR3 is CASSPGGDPRYGYTF. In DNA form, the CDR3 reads TGTGCCAGCAGCCCCGGGGGCGACCCCCGATATGGCTACACCTTC. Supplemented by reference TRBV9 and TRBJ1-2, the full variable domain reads DSGVTQTPKHLITATGQRVTLRCSPRSGDLSVYWYQQSLDQGLQFLIQYYNGEERAKGNILERFSAQQFPDLHSELNLSSLELGDSALYFCASSPGGDPRYGYTFGSGTRLTVV.

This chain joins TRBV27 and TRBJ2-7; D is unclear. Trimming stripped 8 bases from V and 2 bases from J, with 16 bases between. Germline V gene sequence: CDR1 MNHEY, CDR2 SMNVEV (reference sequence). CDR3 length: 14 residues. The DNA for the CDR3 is TGTGCCAGCTCGCGATTGGGTGGGCCCTACGAGCAGTACTTC. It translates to CASSRLGGPYEQYF.

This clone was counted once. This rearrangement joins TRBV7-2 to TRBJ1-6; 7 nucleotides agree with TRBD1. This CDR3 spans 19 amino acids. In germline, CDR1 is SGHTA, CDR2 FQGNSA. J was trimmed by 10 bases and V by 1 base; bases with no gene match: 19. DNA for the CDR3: TGTGCCAGCAGCTTAGAGGGGGCCAGGGCAGCTGCCTTTGGGTCACCCCTCCACTTT. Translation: CASSLEGARAAAFGSPLHF.

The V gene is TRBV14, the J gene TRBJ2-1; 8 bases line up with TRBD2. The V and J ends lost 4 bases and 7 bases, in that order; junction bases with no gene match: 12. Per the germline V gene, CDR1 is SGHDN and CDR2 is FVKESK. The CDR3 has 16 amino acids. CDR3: CASSRGIAGRLNEQFF. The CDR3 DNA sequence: TGTGCCAGCAGCCGTGGGATAGCGGGACGGTTAAATGAGCAGTTCTTC.

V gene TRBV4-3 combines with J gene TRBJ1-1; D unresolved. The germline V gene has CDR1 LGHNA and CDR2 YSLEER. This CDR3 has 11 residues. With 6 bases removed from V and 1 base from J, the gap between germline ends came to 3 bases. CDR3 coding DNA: TGCGCCAGCAGACAGAACACTGAAGCTTTCTTT. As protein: CASRQNTEAFF.

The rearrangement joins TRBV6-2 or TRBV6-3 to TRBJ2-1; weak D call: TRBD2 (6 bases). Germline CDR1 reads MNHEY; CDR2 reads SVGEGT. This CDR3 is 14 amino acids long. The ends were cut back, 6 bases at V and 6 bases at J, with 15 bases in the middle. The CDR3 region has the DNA TGTGCCAGCAGCCCCCCCCAGGAGGGCAATGAGCAGTTCTTC. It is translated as CASSPPQEGNEQFF.

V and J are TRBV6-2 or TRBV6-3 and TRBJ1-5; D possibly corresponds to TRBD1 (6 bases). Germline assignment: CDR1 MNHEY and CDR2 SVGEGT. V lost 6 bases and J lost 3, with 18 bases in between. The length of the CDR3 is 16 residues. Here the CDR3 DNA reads TGTGCCAGCAGGCCTAGGGTTGGGACACTCAATCAGCCCCAGCATTTT. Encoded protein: CASRPRVGTLNQPQHF.

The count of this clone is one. CDR3 sequence reads: CASANPGQNEKLFF. In DNA, the CDR3 is TGTGCCAGCGCCAATCCGGGACAGAATGAAAAACTGTTTTTT. This sequence joins TRBV28 and TRBJ1-4, with 7 bases aligning to TRBD1. The CDR3 covers 14 residues. Per the germline V gene, CDR1 is MDHEN and CDR2 is SYDVKM. V shed 8 bases, J shed 5 bases, and the junction held 8 bases outside the gene matches.

CDR3 sequence: CASSHDAVQSIEQYF. CDR3 DNA: TGCGCCAGCAGCCATGACGCAGTACAGAGCATCGAGCAGTACTTC. This rearrangement joins TRBV4-3 to TRBJ2-7; D is unclear. The CDR3 contains 15 residues. V lost 3 bases and J lost 6, with 18 bases in between. CDR1 LGHNA and CDR2 YSLEER come from the germline V gene.

CDR3 coding DNA: TGTGCCAGCAGCCCCCGGCGACAGGGACCCACCGGGGAGCTGTTTTTT. Translation gives CASSPRRQGPTGELFF. This chain uses TRBV14 with TRBJ2-2; 7 bases are a match to TRBD1. V shed 4 bases and J 4 bases; nucleotides not matched to a gene: 9. Germline V gene sequence: CDR1 SGHDN, CDR2 FVKESK. The CDR3 extends over 16 amino acids.

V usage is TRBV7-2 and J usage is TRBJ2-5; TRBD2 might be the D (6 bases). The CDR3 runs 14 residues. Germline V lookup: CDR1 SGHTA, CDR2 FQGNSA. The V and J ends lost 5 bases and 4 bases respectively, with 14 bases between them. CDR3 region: CASSLLGTGETQYF. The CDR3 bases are TGTGCCAGCAGCCTCCTGGGGACTGGAGAGACCCAGTACTTC.

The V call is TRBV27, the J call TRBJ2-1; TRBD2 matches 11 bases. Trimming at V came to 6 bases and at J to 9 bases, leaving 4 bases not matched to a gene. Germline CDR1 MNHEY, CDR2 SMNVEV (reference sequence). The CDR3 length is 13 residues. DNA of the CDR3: TGTGCCAGCAGAGGACTAGCGGGCCTTGAGCAGTTCTTC. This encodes CASRGLAGLEQFF.

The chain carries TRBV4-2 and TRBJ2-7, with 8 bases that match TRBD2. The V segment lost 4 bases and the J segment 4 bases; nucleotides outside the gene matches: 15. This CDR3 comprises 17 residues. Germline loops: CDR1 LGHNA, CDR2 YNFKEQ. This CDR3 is CASSRPQGTREGYEQYF. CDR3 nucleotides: TGTGCCAGCAGCCGGCCCCAGGGGACCCGGGAGGGGTACGAGCAGTACTTC.

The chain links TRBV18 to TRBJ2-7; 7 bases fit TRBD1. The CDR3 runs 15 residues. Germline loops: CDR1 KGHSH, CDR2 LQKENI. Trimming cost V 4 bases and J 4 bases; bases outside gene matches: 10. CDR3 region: CASSQGQILIYEQYF. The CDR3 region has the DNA TGTGCCAGCTCACAGGGACAGATATTAATATACGAGCAGTACTTC.

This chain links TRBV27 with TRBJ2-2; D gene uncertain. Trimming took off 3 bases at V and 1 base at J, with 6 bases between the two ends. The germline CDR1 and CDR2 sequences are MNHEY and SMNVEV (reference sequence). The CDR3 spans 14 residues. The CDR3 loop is CASSLSKNTGELFF. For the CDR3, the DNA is TGTGCCAGCAGTTTGTCCAAGAACACCGGGGAGCTGTTTTTT.